This is a list of T cell receptor beta chains from one sample in a study of early T cells in non-severe SARS-CoV-2 infection. MiXCR, applied by TCRdb to the 5' RACE reads, yields one record per CDR3 protein. The table includes over 45,000 distinct CDR3 sequences, less than 9.5% detected once. The sample in question was whole blood, obtained at baseline. All receptors derive from an adult who was a healthcare worker with PCR-confirmed SARS-CoV-2 infection or an uninfected control (not recorded which). Both conserved end residues are part of each CDR3. The D gene is left open where the match is weak. Size values are once, few and many counts, or a class for expanded clones, and some rows have none.

clone_size	v_call	d_call	j_call	cdr3_aa	cdr3_nt
many	TRBV6-5	-	TRBJ2-6	CASSYSRRDKPRSGANVLTF	TGTGCCAGCAGTTACTCGCGTCGTGATAAACCCCGCTCTGGGGCCAACGTCCTGACTTTC
many	TRBV7-9	-	TRBJ2-7	CASSLSAYEQYF	TGTGCCAGCAGCTTGAGCGCCTACGAGCAGTACTTC
many	TRBV29-1	TRBD1	TRBJ2-5	CSAQGAGETQYF	TGCAGCGCACAGGGGGCCGGGGAGACCCAGTACTTC
-	TRBV7-3	-	TRBJ2-6	CASSLLVGAGANVLTF	TGTGCCAGCAGCTTATTGGTGGGGGCTGGGGCCAACGTCCTGACTTTC
-	TRBV7-2	-	TRBJ1-5	CASSPIWGRGNQPQHF	TGTGCCAGCAGCCCAATTTGGGGAAGAGGCAATCAGCCCCAGCATTTT
-	TRBV6-5	-	TRBJ2-3	CASSYRDSTDTQYF	TGTGCCAGCAGTTACAGAGACAGCACAGATACGCAGTATTTT
many	TRBV28	TRBD1	TRBJ2-7	CASSSPPGTGKANYEQYF	TGTGCCAGCAGTTCCCCCCCGGGGACAGGCAAAGCAAACTACGAGCAGTACTTC
many	TRBV20-1	-	TRBJ2-1	CSAPPRSYNEQFF	TGCAGTGCCCCACCGCGGAGCTACAATGAGCAGTTCTTC
-	TRBV12-3/TRBV12-4	-	TRBJ2-5	CASARGTLQETQYF	TGTGCCAGCGCCCGAGGGACATTACAAGAGACCCAGTACTTC
many	TRBV7-6	-	TRBJ2-5	CASSFLSGLQETQYF	TGTGCCAGCAGCTTTCTTTCGGGGTTGCAAGAGACCCAGTACTTC
many	TRBV4-2	-	TRBJ2-1	CASSQGADFRGGNEQFF	TGTGCCAGCAGCCAGGGGGCTGACTTTAGAGGCGGGAATGAGCAGTTCTTC
-	TRBV9	-	TRBJ2-3	CASSVTGTEGDTQYF	TGTGCCAGCAGTGTTACCGGGACCGAGGGAGATACGCAGTATTTT
-	TRBV7-2	-	TRBJ2-2	CASSLVGAGELFF	TGTGCCAGCAGCTTAGTCGGGGCCGGGGAGCTGTTTTTT
-	TRBV6-5	-	TRBJ2-7	CASSYGPQPYEQYF	TGTGCCAGCAGTTACGGTCCCCAGCCCTACGAGCAGTACTTC
many	TRBV19	TRBD2	TRBJ2-3	CASSNDYGLVADTQYF	TGTGCCAGTAGTAACGACTACGGACTAGTTGCAGATACGCAGTATTTT
-	TRBV21-1	-	TRBJ1-2	CASSHEYRGFYYGYTF	TGTGCCAGCAGCCACGAATACAGGGGGTTTTACTATGGCTACACCTTC